This entry is about one T cell receptor beta chain. The record originates from a study of T cell changes during pregnancy in multiple sclerosis. The repertoire was sequenced with immunoSEQ multiplex PCR; TCRdb's copy has only in-frame clones and lacks some. The repertoire holds more than 60,000 clones, with roughly 90% as singletons. The V end lost 5 bases, the J end lost 14 bases, and 9 bases lay between the germline ends. Looked up from germline, CDR1 is SEHNR and CDR2 is FQNEAQ (reference sequence). This CDR3 comprises 10 residues. The receptor was isolated from a female donor with multiple sclerosis, enrolled in a pregnancy study. The chain joins TRBV7-9 to TRBJ2-2, with D possibly being TRBD1 (5 bases). The sample consisted of peripheral blood, taken before pregnancy. CDR3 region: CASSPGYLFF. CDR3 DNA: TGTGCCAGCAGCCCAGGGTATCTGTTTTTT.